This TCR delta chain came from a study of gamma-delta T cells after stem cell transplantation (dated by TCRdb to 2015 to 2016). Taken from cysteine to phenylalanine, the CDR3 has 17 residues. Just the 51-base CDR3 DNA is kept, in frame starting at base 1. Sequences GEAIGNYY (CDR1) and EKD (CDR2) are obtained from the germline V gene. To prepare the library, RT-PCR was applied. The sequencer was an Illumina MiSeq. With CATT, TCRdb called clones again from the public reads; duplicate DNA rows were later joined. Within this sample are around 2,400 delta-chain clones, with roughly 3% of them counted one time only. Of the sample, around 40% falls within the top ten clones. This clone has only a few counts. The clone's antigen remains unknown. A far bigger clonotype differs at one base, so this is likely a read error. This sample includes further DNA sequences coding for the same CDR3.

The clonotype originates from a human donor. It is not recorded whose cells these are; they may come from a transplant donor. Sequencing was carried out using gamma-delta T cells. The chain uses TRDV2 and TRDJ1; a tentative D match to TRDD3 spans 5 bases. The DNA is TGTGCCTGTGATTCAATCGATACCCCCACTTACACTGATAAACTCATCTTT. This encodes CACDSIDTPTYTDKLIF.